This T cell receptor beta chain was identified in a study of early T cells in non-severe SARS-CoV-2 infection. The overall study: Bulk RNA isolated from unsorted whole blood underwent sequencing; chains were not paired.

Unique molecular identifier tags were affixed to discrete cDNA molecules. TCRdb re-called the 5' RACE reads through MiXCR, storing one row per CDR3 protein. The table has about 20,000 distinct CDR3 sequences, 3% to 4% seen once. The CDR3 runs to 15 residues. Germline-derived CDR1 and CDR2 are LNHDA and SQIVND (reference sequence). The V end was cut by 7 bases, the J end by 4 bases, with 19 bases between. This clonotype was counted ten times or more. The TCR comes from an adult who was a healthcare worker with PCR-confirmed SARS-CoV-2 infection or an uninfected control (not recorded which). The chain links TRBV19 to TRBJ1-1; D uncertain. Sequencing used whole blood. CDR3 residues: CASNHRRPRGTEAFF. The CDR3 region has the DNA TGTGCCAGTAACCATCGGCGCCCGCGGGGCACTGAAGCTTTCTTT.